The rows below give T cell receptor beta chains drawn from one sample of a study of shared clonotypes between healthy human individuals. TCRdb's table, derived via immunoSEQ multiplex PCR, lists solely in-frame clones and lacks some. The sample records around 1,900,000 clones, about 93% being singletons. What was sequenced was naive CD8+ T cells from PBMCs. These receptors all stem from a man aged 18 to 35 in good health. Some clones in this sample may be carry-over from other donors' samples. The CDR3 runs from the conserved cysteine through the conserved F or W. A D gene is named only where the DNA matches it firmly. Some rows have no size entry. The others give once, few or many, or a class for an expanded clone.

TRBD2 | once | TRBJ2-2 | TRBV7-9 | TGTGCCAGCAGCCAAAAGGTGGGACTACTCCGGGAGCTGTTTTTT | CASSQKVGLLRELFF
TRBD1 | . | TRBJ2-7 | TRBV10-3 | TGTGCCATCAGTGAGACCTACAGGGGATCGGGGGAGCAGTACTTC | CAISETYRGSGEQYF
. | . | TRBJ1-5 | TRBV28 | TGTGCCAGCAGTTTGGTTCGGGGTGTGGGAAGCCAGCCCCAGCATTTT | CASSLVRGVGSQPQHF
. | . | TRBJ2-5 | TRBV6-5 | TGTGCCAGCAGTTACTCAATGGGGCGTTCTAGGGAGACCCAGTACTTC | CASSYSMGRSRETQYF
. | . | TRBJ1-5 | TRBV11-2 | TGTGCCAGCAGCTTAGTTTCGGTTCAGCCTGGGGGCAATCAGCCCCAGCATTTT | CASSLVSVQPGGNQPQHF
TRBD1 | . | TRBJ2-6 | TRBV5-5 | TGTGCCAGCAGCGGTACCGGGACAGGGAACAAGGCCAACGTCCTGACTTTC | CASSGTGTGNKANVLTF
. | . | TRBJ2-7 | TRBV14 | TGTGCCAGCAGTCAAGGTCGGCGGGGCGAGCAGTACTTC | CASSQGRRGEQYF
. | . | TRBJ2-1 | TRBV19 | TGTGCCAGTAGTTCGCAGAGCTCCTACAATGAGCAGTTCTTC | CASSSQSSYNEQFF
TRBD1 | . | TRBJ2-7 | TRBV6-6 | TGTGCCAGCAGCCTTCCGGGACAGCCCTACGAGCAGTACTTC | CASSLPGQPYEQYF
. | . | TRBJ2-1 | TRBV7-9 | TGTGCCAGCAGCCCTAGCCTCCCACATATGGCTGAGCAGTTCTTC | CASSPSLPHMAEQFF
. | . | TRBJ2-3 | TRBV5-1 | TGCGCCAGCAGCTTGGTAGGGGCCGGCACAGATACGCAGTATTTT | CASSLVGAGTDTQYF
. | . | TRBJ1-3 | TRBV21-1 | TGTGCCAGCAGTAACAAGCAAGTGAGCTCTGGAAACACCATATATTTT | CASSNKQVSSGNTIYF
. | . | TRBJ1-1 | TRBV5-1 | TGCGCCAGCAGCATACGGGGGAGAACTGAAGCTTTCTTT | CASSIRGRTEAFF
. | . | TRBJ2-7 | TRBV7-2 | TGTGCCAGCAGCTCGGGCGGACTAACCCCCTACGAGCAGTACTTC | CASSSGGLTPYEQYF
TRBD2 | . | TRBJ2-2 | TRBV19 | TGTGCCAGTAGTCTACTGGGTCGGCGGGCTAGCGGCACCGGGGAGCTGTTTTTT | CASSLLGRRASGTGELFF
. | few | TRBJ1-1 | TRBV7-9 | TGTGCCAGCAGCCCAGTGACATTTTCCACTGAAGCTTTCTTT | CASSPVTFSTEAFF
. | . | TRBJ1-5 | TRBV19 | TGTGCCAGTAGTATAGTGGCCGGTTTCCATCAGCCCCAGCATTTT | CASSIVAGFHQPQHF
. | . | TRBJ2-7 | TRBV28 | TGTGCCAGCAGTTTTCGGAGGGAATACGAGCAGTACTTC | CASSFRREYEQYF
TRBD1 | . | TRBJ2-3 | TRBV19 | TGTGCCAGTGCGGACAGGAAGAGCACAGATACGCAGTATTTT | CASADRKSTDTQYF
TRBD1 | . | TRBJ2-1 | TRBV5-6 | TGTGCCAGCAGCGGGGGACAGGTAGAGCAGTTCTTC | CASSGGQVEQFF
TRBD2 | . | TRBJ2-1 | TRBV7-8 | TGTGCCAGCAGCTTTTCGACTAGCGGGCCAACCTACAATGAGCAGTTCTTC | CASSFSTSGPTYNEQFF
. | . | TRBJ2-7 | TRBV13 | TGTGCCAGCAGCAACACCCCGGGTGCCGACGGCGAGCAGTACTTC | CASSNTPGADGEQYF
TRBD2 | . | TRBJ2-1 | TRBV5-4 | TGTGCCAGCAGCTTGTCGGGAGGGGGCAATGAGCAGTTCTTC | CASSLSGGGNEQFF
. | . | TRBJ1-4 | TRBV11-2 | TGTGCCAGCAGCTACGGGACAACAACTAATGAAAAACTGTTTTTT | CASSYGTTTNEKLFF
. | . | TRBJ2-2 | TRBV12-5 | TGTGCTAGTGGACCGACATTAAACACCGGGGAGCTGTTTTTT | CASGPTLNTGELFF
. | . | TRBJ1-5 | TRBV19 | TGTGCCAGTATGGCACAGAGCAATCAGCCCCAGCATTTT | CASMAQSNQPQHF
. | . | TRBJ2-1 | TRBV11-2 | TGTGCCAGCAGCTTATCCCACGTCACTGAGACAGACAATGAGCAGTTCTTC | CASSLSHVTETDNEQFF
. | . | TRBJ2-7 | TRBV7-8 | TGTGCCAGCAGCCCAGAAAGCGGGCCCTACGAGCAGTACTTC | CASSPESGPYEQYF
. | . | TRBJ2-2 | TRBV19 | TGTGCCAGTAGGGTGCGGAACACCGGGGAGCTGTTTTTT | CASRVRNTGELFF
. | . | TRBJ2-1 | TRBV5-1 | TGCGCCAGCAGCTTGGCCTTGCAGGGGCACAATGAGCAGTTCTTC | CASSLALQGHNEQFF